This T cell receptor beta chain was captured in a study of PD-1 blockade in classical Hodgkin lymphoma. Per the germline V gene, CDR1 is GTSNPN and CDR2 is SVGIG (reference sequence). The CDR3 length is 10 residues. Trimming stripped 4 bases from V and 16 bases from J, with 11 bases between. Repertoires were generated with immunoSEQ multiplex PCR, while TCRdb's copy carries only in-frame clones and drops some. This table has around 60,000 clones, under 95% appearing once. Documented time point: cycle 4 day 1 (C4D1), after more than five weeks of nivolumab. Every one of the patients relapsed after autologous stem cell transplantation (brentuximab vedotin exposure was variable).

This clonotype originated in a human donor with classical Hodgkin lymphoma. The chain is built from TRBV30 and TRBJ1-6; no clear D gene. Here the sequenced sample was peripheral blood mononuclear cells (PBMCs), taken before the fourth cycle of nivolumab. Here the CDR3 DNA reads TGTGCCTGGACACTGGATGCTCTCCACTTT. Translation: CAWTLDALHF.